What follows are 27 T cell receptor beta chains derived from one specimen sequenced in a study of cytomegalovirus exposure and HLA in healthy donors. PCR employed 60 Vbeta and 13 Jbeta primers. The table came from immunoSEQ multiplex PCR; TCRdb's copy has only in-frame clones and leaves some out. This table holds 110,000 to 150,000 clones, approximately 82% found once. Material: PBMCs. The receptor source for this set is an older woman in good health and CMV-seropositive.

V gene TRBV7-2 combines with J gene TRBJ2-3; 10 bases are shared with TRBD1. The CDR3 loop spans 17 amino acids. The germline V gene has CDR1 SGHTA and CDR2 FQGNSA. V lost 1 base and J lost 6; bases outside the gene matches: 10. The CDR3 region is CASSLVSGTGVADTQYF. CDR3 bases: TGTGCCAGCAGCTTAGTTTCTGGGACAGGGGTTGCCGATACGCAGTATTTT.

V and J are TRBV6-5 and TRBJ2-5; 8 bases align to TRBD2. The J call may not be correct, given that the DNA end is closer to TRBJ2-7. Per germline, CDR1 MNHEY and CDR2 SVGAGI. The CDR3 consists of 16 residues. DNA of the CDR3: TGTGCCAGCAGTTACTCTTCACCTCGGGGGGGCTACGAGCAGTACTTC. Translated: CASSYSSPRGGYEQYF.

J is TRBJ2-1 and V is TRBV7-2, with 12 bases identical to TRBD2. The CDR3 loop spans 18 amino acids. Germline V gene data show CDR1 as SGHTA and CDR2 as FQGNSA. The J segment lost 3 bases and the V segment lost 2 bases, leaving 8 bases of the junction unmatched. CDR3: CASSLRLAGGGHYNEQFF. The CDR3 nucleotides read TGTGCCAGCAGCTTAAGGCTAGCGGGAGGGGGGCACTACAATGAGCAGTTCTTC.

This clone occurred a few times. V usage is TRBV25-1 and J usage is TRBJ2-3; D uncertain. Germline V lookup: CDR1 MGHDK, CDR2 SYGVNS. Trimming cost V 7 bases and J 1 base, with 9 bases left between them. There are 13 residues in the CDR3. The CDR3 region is CASTRQGTDTQYF. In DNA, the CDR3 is TGTGCCAGCACAAGGCAGGGCACAGATACGCAGTATTTT.

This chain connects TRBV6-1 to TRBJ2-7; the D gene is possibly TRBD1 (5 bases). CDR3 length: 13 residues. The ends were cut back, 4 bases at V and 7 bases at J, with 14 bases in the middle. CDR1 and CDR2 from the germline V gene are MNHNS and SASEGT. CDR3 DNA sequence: TGTGCCAGCAGTGTTCGGACACCGTTAGAGCAGTACTTC. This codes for CASSVRTPLEQYF.

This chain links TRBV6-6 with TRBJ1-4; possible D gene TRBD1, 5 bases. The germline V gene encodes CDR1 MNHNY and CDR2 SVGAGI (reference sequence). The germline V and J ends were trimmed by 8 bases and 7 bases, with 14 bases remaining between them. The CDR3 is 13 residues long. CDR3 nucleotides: TGTGCCAGCGATGGCAGGGTGGGTGAAAAACTGTTTTTT. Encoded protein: CASDGRVGEKLFF.

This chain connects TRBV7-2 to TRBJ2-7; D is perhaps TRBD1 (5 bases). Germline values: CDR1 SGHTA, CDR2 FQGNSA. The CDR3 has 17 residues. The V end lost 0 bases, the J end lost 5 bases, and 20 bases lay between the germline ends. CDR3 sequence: CASSLAWRPTGVDEQYF. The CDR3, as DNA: TGTGCCAGCAGCTTAGCTTGGCGACCCACAGGAGTAGACGAGCAGTACTTC. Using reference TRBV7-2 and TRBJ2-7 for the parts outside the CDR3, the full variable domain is GAGVSQSPSNKVTEKGKDVELRCDPISGHTALYWYRQSLGQGLEFLIYFQGNSAPDKSGLPSDRFSAERTGGSVSTLTIQRTQQEDSAVYLCASSLAWRPTGVDEQYFGPGTRLTVT.

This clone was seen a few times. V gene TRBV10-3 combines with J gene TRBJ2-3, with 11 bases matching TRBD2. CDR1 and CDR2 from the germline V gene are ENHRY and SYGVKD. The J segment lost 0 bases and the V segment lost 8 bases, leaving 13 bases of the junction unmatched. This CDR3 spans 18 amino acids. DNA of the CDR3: TGTGCCATCCATACTGGGACTAGCGGACCTCATAGCACAGATACGCAGTATTTT. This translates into CAIHTGTSGPHSTDTQYF.

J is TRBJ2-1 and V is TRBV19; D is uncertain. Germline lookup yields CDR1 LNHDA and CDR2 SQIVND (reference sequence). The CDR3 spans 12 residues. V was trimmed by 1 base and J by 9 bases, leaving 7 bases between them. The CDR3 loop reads CASSIGRVEQFF. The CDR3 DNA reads TGTGCCAGTAGTATAGGACGGGTTGAGCAGTTCTTC. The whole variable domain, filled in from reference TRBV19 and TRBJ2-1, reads DGGITQSPKYLFRKEGQNVTLSCEQNLNHDAMYWYRQDPGQGLRLIYYSQIVNDFQKGDIAEGYSVSREKKESFPLTVTSAQKNPTAFYLCASSIGRVEQFFGPGTRLTVL.

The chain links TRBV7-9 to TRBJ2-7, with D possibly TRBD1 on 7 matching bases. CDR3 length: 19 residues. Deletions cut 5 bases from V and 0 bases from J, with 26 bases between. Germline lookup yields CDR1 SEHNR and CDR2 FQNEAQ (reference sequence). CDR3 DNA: TGTGCCAGCAGCGACCTCGGGACAGCCCCTACGGGAGTCTCCTACGAGCAGTACTTC. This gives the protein CASSDLGTAPTGVSYEQYF. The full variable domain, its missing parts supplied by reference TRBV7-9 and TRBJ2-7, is DTGVSQNPRHKITKRGQNVTFRCDPISEHNRLYWYRQTLGQGPEFLTYFQNEAQLEKSRLLSDRFSAERPKGSFSTLEIQRTEQGDSAMYLCASSDLGTAPTGVSYEQYFGPGTRLTVT.

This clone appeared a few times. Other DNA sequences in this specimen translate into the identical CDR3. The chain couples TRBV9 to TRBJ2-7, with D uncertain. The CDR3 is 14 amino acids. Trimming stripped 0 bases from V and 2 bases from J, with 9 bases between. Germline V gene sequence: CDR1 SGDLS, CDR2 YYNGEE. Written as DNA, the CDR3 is TGTGCCAGCAGCGTAGGAGGCAGTACCTACGAGCAGTACTTC. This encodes CASSVGGSTYEQYF.

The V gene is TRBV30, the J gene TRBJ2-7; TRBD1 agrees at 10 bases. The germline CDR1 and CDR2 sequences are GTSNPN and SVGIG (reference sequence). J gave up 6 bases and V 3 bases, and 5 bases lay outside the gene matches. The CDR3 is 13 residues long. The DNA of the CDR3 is TGTGCCTGGAGAAGACAGGGGGCAGGCGAGCAGTACTTC. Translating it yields CAWRRQGAGEQYF. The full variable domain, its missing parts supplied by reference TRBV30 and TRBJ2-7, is SQTIHQWPATLVQPVGSPLSLECTVEGTSNPNLYWYRQAAGRGLQLLFYSVGIGQISSEVPQNLSASRPQDRQFILSSKKLLLSDSGFYLCAWRRQGAGEQYFGPGTRLTVT.

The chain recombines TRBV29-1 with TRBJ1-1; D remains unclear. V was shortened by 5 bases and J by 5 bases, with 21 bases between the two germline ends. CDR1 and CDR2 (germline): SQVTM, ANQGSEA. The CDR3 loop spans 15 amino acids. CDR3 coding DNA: TGCAGCGTTCGTCAAATGTTCGGTGAGAATACTGAAGCTTTCTTT. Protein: CSVRQMFGENTEAFF.

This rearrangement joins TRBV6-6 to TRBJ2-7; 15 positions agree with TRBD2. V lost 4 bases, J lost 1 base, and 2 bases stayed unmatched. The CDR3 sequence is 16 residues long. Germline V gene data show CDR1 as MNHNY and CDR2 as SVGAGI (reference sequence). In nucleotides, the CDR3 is TGTGCCAGCAGTTCCGGACTAGCGGGAGGGTCCTACGAGCAGTACTTC. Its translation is CASSSGLAGGSYEQYF.

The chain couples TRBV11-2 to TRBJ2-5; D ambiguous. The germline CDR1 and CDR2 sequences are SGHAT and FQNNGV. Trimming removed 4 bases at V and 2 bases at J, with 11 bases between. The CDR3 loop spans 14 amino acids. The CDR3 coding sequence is TGTGCCAGCAGCTCCCCCCCGGGTCAAGAGACCCAGTACTTC. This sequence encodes CASSSPPGQETQYF.

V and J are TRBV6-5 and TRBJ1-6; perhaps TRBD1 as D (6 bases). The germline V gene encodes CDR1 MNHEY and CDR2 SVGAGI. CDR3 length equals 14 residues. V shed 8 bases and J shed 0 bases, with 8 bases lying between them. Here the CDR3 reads CASGGASYNSPLHF. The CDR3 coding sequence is TGTGCCAGCGGGGGGGCCTCCTATAATTCACCCCTCCACTTT.

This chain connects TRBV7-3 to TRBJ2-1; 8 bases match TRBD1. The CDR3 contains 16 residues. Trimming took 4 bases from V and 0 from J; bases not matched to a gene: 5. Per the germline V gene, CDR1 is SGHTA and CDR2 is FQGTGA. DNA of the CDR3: TGTGCCAGCAGCTCCTCCGGGACAGGCTCCTACAATGAGCAGTTCTTC. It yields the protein CASSSSGTGSYNEQFF.

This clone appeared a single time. CDR3 sequence reads: CASRDRGHSSYEQYF. DNA for the CDR3: TGTGCCAGCAGAGACAGGGGGCACAGCTCCTACGAGCAGTACTTC. The chain joins TRBV6-5 to TRBJ2-7, with 10 bases fitting TRBD1. V shed 6 bases and J 0 bases; nucleotides not matched to a gene: 5. This CDR3 contains 15 residues. Germline V gives CDR1 MNHEY, CDR2 SVGAGI.

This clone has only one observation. CDR3 amino acids: CASSQVRGGGTEAFF. The CDR3 DNA reads TGTGCCAGCAGCCAAGTAAGGGGAGGGGGCACTGAAGCTTTCTTT. The J gene is TRBJ1-1, the V gene TRBV14; maybe TRBD1 (6 bases). Looked up from germline, CDR1 is SGHDN and CDR2 is FVKESK. The length of the CDR3 is 15 residues. V gave up 1 base and J gave up 4 bases, with 13 bases separating them.

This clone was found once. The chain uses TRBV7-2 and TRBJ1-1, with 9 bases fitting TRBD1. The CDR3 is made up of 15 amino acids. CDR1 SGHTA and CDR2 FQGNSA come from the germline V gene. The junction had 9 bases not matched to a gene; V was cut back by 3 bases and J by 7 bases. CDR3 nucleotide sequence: TGTGCCAGCAGCTTCTATCCGGGACAGGGAAATGAAGCTTTCTTT. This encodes CASSFYPGQGNEAFF.

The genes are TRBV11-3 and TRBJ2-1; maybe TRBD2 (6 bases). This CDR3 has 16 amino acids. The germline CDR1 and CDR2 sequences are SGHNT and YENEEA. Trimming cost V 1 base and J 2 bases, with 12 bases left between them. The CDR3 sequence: CASSLGTGLPYNEQFF. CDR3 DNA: TGTGCCAGCAGCTTAGGAACGGGACTTCCCTACAATGAGCAGTTCTTC. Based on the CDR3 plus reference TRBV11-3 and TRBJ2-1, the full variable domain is EAGVVQSPRYKIIEKKQPVAFWCNPISGHNTLYWYLQNLGQGPELLIRYENEEAVDDSQLPKDRFSAERLKGVDSTLKIQPAELGDSAVYLCASSLGTGLPYNEQFFGPGTRLTVL.

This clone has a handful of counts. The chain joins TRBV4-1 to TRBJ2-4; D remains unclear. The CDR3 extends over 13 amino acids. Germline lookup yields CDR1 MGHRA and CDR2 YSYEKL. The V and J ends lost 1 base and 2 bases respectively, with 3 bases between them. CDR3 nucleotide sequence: TGCGCCAGCAGCCAAGCTTCCAAAAACATTCAGTACTTC. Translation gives CASSQASKNIQYF.

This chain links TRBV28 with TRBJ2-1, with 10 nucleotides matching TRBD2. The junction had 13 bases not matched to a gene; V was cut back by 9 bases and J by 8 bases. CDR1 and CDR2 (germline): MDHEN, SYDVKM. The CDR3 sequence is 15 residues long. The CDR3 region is CASMVAGGGADEQFF. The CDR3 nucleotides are TGTGCCAGTATGGTAGCGGGAGGTGGAGCGGATGAGCAGTTCTTC.

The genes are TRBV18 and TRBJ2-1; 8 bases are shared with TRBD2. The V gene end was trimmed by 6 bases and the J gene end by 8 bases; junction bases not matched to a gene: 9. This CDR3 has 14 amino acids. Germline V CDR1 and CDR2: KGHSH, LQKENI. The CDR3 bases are TGTGCCAGCTCCTCAGAGGCGGGAGGCGATGAGCAGTTCTTC. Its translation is CASSSEAGGDEQFF.

The CDR3 sequence is CSVDTGTGNEKLFF. The CDR3 DNA follows: TGCAGCGTTGATACCGGGACAGGGAATGAAAAACTGTTTTTT. The rearrangement joins TRBV29-1 to TRBJ1-4; 9 positions match TRBD1. Germline CDR1 is SQVTM and CDR2 is ANQGSEA. Losses at the gene ends were 3 bases for V and 5 bases for J; bases not matched to a gene: 4. The CDR3 is 14 amino acids. The whole variable domain, remainder taken from reference TRBV29-1 and TRBJ1-4, is SAVISQKPSRDICQRGTSLTIQCQVDSQVTMMFWYRQQPGQSLTLIATANQGSEATYESGFVIDKFPISRPNLTFSTLTVSNMSPEDSSIYLCSVDTGTGNEKLFFGSGTQLSVL.

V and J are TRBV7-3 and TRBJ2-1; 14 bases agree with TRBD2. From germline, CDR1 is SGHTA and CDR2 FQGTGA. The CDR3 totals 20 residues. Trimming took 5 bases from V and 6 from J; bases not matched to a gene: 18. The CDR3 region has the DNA TGTGCCAGCAGCACCATATCTCGGACTAGCGGGAGGAACCAAATCAATGAGCAGTTCTTC. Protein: CASSTISRTSGRNQINEQFF.

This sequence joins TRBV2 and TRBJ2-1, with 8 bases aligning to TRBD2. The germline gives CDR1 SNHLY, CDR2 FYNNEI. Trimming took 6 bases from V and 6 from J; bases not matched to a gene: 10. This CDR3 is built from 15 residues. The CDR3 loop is CASRATSGSPNEQFF. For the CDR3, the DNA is TGTGCCAGCAGGGCAACGAGCGGGAGCCCCAATGAGCAGTTCTTC.